The 11 T cell receptor beta chains below all came from one sample that was sequenced in a study of shared clonotypes between healthy human individuals. Sequencing was performed with immunoSEQ multiplex PCR; in TCRdb, only in-frame clones are kept and a portion is missing. The sample has around 2,000,000 clones, about 95% seen once. The specimen was naive CD4+ T cells sorted from blood. Subset given: CD45RA+ positively selected. These receptors all stem from a young man in good health.

This clone was seen just once. The chain is built from TRBV6-5 and TRBJ2-1, with TRBD2 identical over 10 bases. The CDR3 has 16 amino acids. Germline assignment: CDR1 MNHEY and CDR2 SVGAGI. V dropped 2 bases and J dropped 4; count of bases not matched to a gene: 5. The CDR3 coding sequence is TGTGCCAGCAGTTACACACGGACTAGCGGTTACAATGAGCAGTTCTTC. Translating gives CASSYTRTSGYNEQFF.

The J gene is TRBJ2-3, the V gene TRBV12-5, with D possibly TRBD2 on 6 matching bases. Germline V gene data show CDR1 as LGHNT and CDR2 as FRNRAP. Trimming left V 1 base short and J 6 bases short, with 11 bases between. The CDR3 length is 14 residues. The chain's CDR3 is CASGLDAAGDTQYF. Written as DNA, the CDR3 is TGTGCTAGTGGTTTGGATGCCGCGGGGGATACGCAGTATTTT.

This clone is a singleton in its sample. This chain connects TRBV5-1 to TRBJ2-7, with D unclear. The CDR3 extends over 14 amino acids. V lost 0 bases and J lost 2, with 9 bases in between. Germline V gene data show CDR1 as SGHRS and CDR2 as YFSETQ. CDR3 nucleotides: TGCGCCAGCAGCTTGGATGCGAGAACCTACGAGCAGTACTTC. This encodes CASSLDARTYEQYF.

The genes are TRBV5-1 and TRBJ2-2, with D unresolved. Per the germline V gene, CDR1 is SGHRS and CDR2 is YFSETQ. CDR3 length equals 13 residues. The V gene lost 2 bases and the J gene lost 5 bases, with 7 bases spanning the gap. The CDR3 DNA sequence: TGCGCCAGCAGCTTTGGGGAAACCGGGGAGCTGTTTTTT. Translation: CASSFGETGELFF.

V usage is TRBV7-2 and J usage is TRBJ1-1; D may be TRBD1 (6 bases). The CDR3 is 14 residues long. CDR1 and CDR2 (germline): SGHTA, FQGNSA. Trimming cost V 8 bases and J 4 bases, with 17 bases left between them. The CDR3 spells CASGEQGLGTEAFF. The CDR3 DNA sequence: TGTGCCAGCGGAGAGCAGGGGCTCGGCACTGAAGCTTTCTTT.

The V and J genes are TRBV30 and TRBJ2-3; 9 positions match TRBD2. CDR1 and CDR2 from the germline V gene are GTSNPN and SVGIG (reference sequence). The CDR3 is made up of 19 amino acids. The V and J ends lost 3 bases and 1 base, in that order; junction bases with no gene match: 17. This chain's CDR3 is CAWRPAASGGPPGTDTQYF. DNA for the CDR3: TGTGCCTGGAGACCCGCGGCCAGCGGGGGGCCACCCGGCACAGATACGCAGTATTTT.

The chain employs TRBV7-2 and TRBJ2-7; perhaps TRBD1 as D (6 bases). Trimming cost V 3 bases and J 0 bases, with 9 bases left between them. The CDR3 totals 14 residues. Germline V gene sequence: CDR1 SGHTA, CDR2 FQGNSA. CDR3 loop: CASSFDRSSYEQYF. CDR3 DNA sequence: TGTGCCAGCAGCTTCGACAGGAGCTCCTACGAGCAGTACTTC.

Points on this clone: The sample contains more than one DNA sequence encoding this CDR3. The chain joins TRBV2 to TRBJ2-2; 9 bases fit TRBD1. The V segment lost 6 bases and the J segment 5 bases; nucleotides outside the gene matches: 7. CDR3 length: 15 residues. Germline-derived CDR1 and CDR2 are SNHLY and FYNNEI. The CDR3 here is CASSGQGLGTGELFF. CDR3 DNA: TGTGCCAGCAGCGGACAGGGGCTAGGGACCGGGGAGCTGTTTTTT.

The chain uses TRBV7-9 and TRBJ1-5; TRBD1 aligns across 7 bases. The CDR3 covers 13 residues. The J segment lost 9 bases and the V segment lost 5 bases, leaving 7 bases of the junction unmatched. CDR1 and CDR2 from the germline V gene are SEHNR and FQNEAQ (reference sequence). The CDR3 DNA sequence: TGTGCCAGCAGCACAGGGGTTGGCGGGCCCCAGCATTTT. It translates to CASSTGVGGPQHF.

The chain couples TRBV7-9 to TRBJ1-6; D unresolved. Germline V gives CDR1 SEHNR, CDR2 FQNEAQ (reference sequence). This CDR3 has 16 residues. V lost 5 bases and J 10 bases, leaving 21 bases between the germline ends. The CDR3 reads CASSIIGGRSNSPLHF. CDR3 sequence (DNA): TGTGCCAGCAGCATAATCGGCGGCAGGTCCAACTCACCCCTCCACTTT.

This chain connects TRBV9 to TRBJ2-5, with 8 bases identical to TRBD2. V lost 0 bases, J lost 8 bases, and 6 bases stayed unmatched. This CDR3 region has 14 residues. Germline CDR1 SGDLS, CDR2 YYNGEE. CDR3 amino acids: CASSVVTSGGTQYF. The CDR3 nucleotides are TGTGCCAGCAGCGTAGTTACTAGCGGTGGAACCCAGTACTTC.